This entry features one T cell receptor beta chain sequence. The specificity of this receptor is unknown. It has no much larger one-base neighbor in the sample; base qualities were not kept. The data belong to a study of cytomegalovirus exposure and HLA in healthy donors (dated 2017 in TCRdb). A note on the overall study: In an earlier analysis of approximately 500 of the donors, about 260 Gb of sequence data and approximately 100 million unique TCR beta sequences from about 179 million T cells were reported. In addition to the first cohort of 650 to 800 subjects, a separate validation cohort of 120 different subjects was used. A later genetic analysis took genome-wide SNP genotypes for about three fifths of the 666 donors and used that subset as a discovery cohort. Four to six DR-DQ haplotypes were handled as single units for association and clustering, since linkage in the cohort was strong. Donor age, sex, ethnicity and CMV serostatus were compiled alongside the repertoire data. Approximately 310 gigabases of sequencing data and tens of millions of unique TCR sequences were included in an early release covering around 600 HLA-typed donors. The aim of the study was to test whether cataloging public T cell receptors could identify signatures of past pathogen exposure. To predict cytomegalovirus infection status, the study brought together high-throughput TCR immunosequencing, statistical association of individual TCRs with disease status, and machine learning. The study profiled the T cell repertoires of hundreds of subjects by immunosequencing and related them to cytomegalovirus serostatus. To decide whether each TCR beta V gene segment behaved as functional or pseudogenic, an earlier analysis of nearly 600 of the donors relied on high-throughput TCR beta sequencing. HLA typing covered class I and class II loci at four-digit resolution. Every discovery cohort repertoire had been produced on one sequencing platform. Among the roughly 380 genotyped donors, 81% belonged to the genetic ancestry cluster associated with self-reported Caucasian donors. Among several hundred genotyped donors of the cohort, an average of roughly 230,000 unique TCR beta nucleotide sequences was sequenced per donor, of which about 18% were non-productive. Typing coverage varied by locus: about 620-630 donors for A, B, C, DRB1 and DQB1; more than 500 for DQA1; more than 600 for DPA1; roughly 470 for DPB1. Rather than using new phenotypic data, the later analysis identified candidate immune exposures from TCR beta sequences and from how often those sequences occurred across donors. A later analysis re-analyzed previously published TCR beta repertoires from roughly 690 donors and added high-resolution HLA genotyping to study TCR occurrence patterns.

The library was generated by the immunoSEQ multiplex PCR assay. A mixture of 60 forward primers for TCR Vbeta segments and 13 reverse primers for TCR Jbeta segments was used in the multiplex PCR. A multiplex PCR assay on genomic DNA amplified the CDR3 region of rearranged TCR beta genes. On the Illumina HiSeq System, the amplified TCR beta libraries were sequenced as 87-base-pair reads. Concerning the study's data processing: In a later analysis, tens of millions of unique TCR beta chains were counted across the 500 to 700 repertoires, and roughly 10 million of these chains were shared by at least two donors. Raw reads were error-corrected and collapsed into unique sequences with a nearest-neighbor algorithm that merged closely related sequences to remove PCR and sequencing errors. CDR3 sequences were aligned to IMGT reference sequences to assign V, D and J gene segments. For a sequence to be retained, a match of at least six nucleotides was required to both a V gene segment and a J gene segment. Rearrangements were called productive when the CDR3 lacked stop codons and stayed in frame with V and J; all others were non-productive. CDR3 was defined by IMGT convention, running from the second conserved V-encoded cysteine to the conserved J-encoded phenylalanine. In an earlier analysis of around 540 of the donors, sequences lacking an unambiguous match to a single V gene segment were excluded. In an earlier analysis of several hundred of the donors, V segments were called functional above 56.7% productive rearrangements and were called segregating when the between-donor standard deviation exceeded 5%. To diagnose cytomegalovirus status from the catalog of TCR beta chain sequences, a statistical classification framework was built. A later analysis assigned V and J genes by comparing TCR nucleotide sequences with IMGT/GENE-DB human TR gene sequences. In a later analysis, CDR3 sequences and most-parsimonious VDJ recombination scenarios were assigned using the TCRdist pipeline. In a later analysis, every TCR beta chain was defined by the combination of its CDR3 amino acid sequence and its V-gene family, and reads without a unique V-gene family were dropped. To address suspected cross-contamination and a sequencing artifact, a later analysis removed a few hundred highly shared, low-generation-probability nucleotide sequences. In a later analysis, a clonal expansion index was calculated for each public chain from normalized within-repertoire ranks of inferred template counts. In a later analysis, generation probabilities were computed with a VDJ recombination model fitted to out-of-frame rearrangements, and the resulting probabilities were checked against IGoR. In a later analysis, hypergeometric tests were used to score TCR-TCR, TCR-HLA and TCR-CMV co-occurrence, with a repertoire-size bias correction applied to TCR pairs. A later analysis estimated false discovery rates by permuting HLA or CMV assignments 20 times. In a later analysis, co-occurring TCRs were grouped with DBSCAN, and TCRdist sequence similarity was added when clustering was performed within HLA-allele-positive subsets. Co-occurrence clustering excluded repertoires with fewer than 30,000 or more than 120,000 public chains, plus five with anomalous nucleotide sharing. TCRdb limited this immuneACCESS table to in-frame rearrangements with V and J called. A share of clones is missing; checked studies link under half to unresolved V genes, and the rest is unexplained. D and trimming come from the DNA, and the V and J calls and clone size come from that table. For this sample there are about 130,000 clones; just over 70% appear just once. Around 2.5% of the sample belongs to the ten largest clones.

What the study reported, not specific to this receptor: HLA typing was unavailable for some donors at each locus, so association tests used only the typed subset. In a later analysis, HLA-associated TCR beta chains were found to be more clonally expanded and to have lower generation probabilities than equally common non-associated chains. Most CMV-associated TCR beta chains appeared to be HLA-restricted in a later analysis, and the HLA associations seemed to be driven largely by CMV exposure. In vitro tests confirmed that a few of the cytomegalovirus-associated TCR beta chains recognize cytomegalovirus antigens. The classifier was reported to diagnose cytomegalovirus status with high specificity and sensitivity in both the original cohort and the validation cohort. Sequencing depth was assumed to be roughly uniform across donors in the presence/absence analyses, though that assumption may not hold. In this cohort, only TCR beta chains were sequenced, and detectable features were limited by the absence of alpha or paired-chain data. A later analysis associated 15,000 to 20,000 TCR beta sequences with specific HLA alleles at a false discovery rate of 0.05. A later genetic analysis associated a missense DCLRE1C variant with V-gene and J-gene trimming of TCR beta chains, and an independent cohort replicated the association. CMV serostatus was the only immune exposure information available for the cohort. In a later analysis, several top co-occurrence clusters were reported to appear linked to parvovirus B19, influenza, CMV and Epstein-Barr virus. According to a later genetic analysis, donors in an Asian-associated ancestry cluster had fewer N-insertions in productive TCRs than the approximately 630-donor mean. Correlated functional status among segregating V segments might be attributable to linkage disequilibrium, but an unknown experimental factor could not be ruled out. Assigning TCR associations to individual alleles was difficult when HLA alleles, especially DR and DQ, strongly co-occurred. Broadly in line with IMGT annotations, most TCR beta V segments showed up in productive rearrangements about 87% or about 30% of the time in an earlier analysis of approximately 600 of the donors. A further reported finding was that TCR beta sequences accurately predicted the HLA-A and HLA-B alleles for most subjects in the first cohort. While some public TCRs were present in many individuals, most TCR sequences turned up only very rarely across donors. A cluster of highly shared sequence variants was judged likely to be a technical artifact of the sequencing pipeline. According to the authors, the approach could potentially be generalized to other disease states and immunological phenotypes. In the study, approximately 150 TCR beta chains were listed as associated with cytomegalovirus. A later analysis found that TCR association rates varied across HLA loci, with DRB1 alleles showing the most associated TCRs and HLA-C alleles the fewest. Some IMGT-functional V segments, including TRBV6-2 and TRBV6-3, could not be told apart with the 87-base-pair reads, so those segments were excluded. About 17 rarely observed V segments, including chromosome 9 orphons, were excluded from the earlier analysis of 550 to 700 of the donors because counts were too low.

The cohort comprised approximately 700 healthy bone marrow donors. At the time of sampling, all cohort members were nominally healthy, though unrecorded immune exposures were likely present. The donor was CMV seropositive and was included in the group of 300 or so seropositive cohort members. Every donor gave a peripheral blood sample, and the peripheral blood mononuclear cells from that sample were used for TCR beta sequencing. Genomic DNA extraction from the blood cell samples was performed with the Qiagen DNeasy Blood Extraction Kit. CDR1 is given as MNHNS and CDR2 as SASEGT, both from the germline V gene. From the cysteine up to the phenylalanine, the CDR3 has a length of 13 residues. Only the CDR3 DNA stays, 39 bases, in frame from base 1. V lost 5 bases and J lost 1 base; the stretch between them is 8 bases long.

The source material was PBMCs. The receptor's source is a woman in her sixties or seventies in good health and CMV-seropositive. The chain employs TRBV6-1 and TRBJ1-1; a confident D gene designation cannot be given. The encoded CDR3 is CASSPIRNTEAFF. The DNA sequence reads TGTGCCAGCAGTCCTATAAGGAACACTGAAGCTTTCTTT.